This T cell receptor beta chain originates from a study of human T cells and chemical hapten exposure. Time point described: pre-sensitization, week 0. This sample's treatment: therapeutic diphenylcyclopropenone sensitization with weekly scalp DPC. The sample holds a few counts of this clonotype. V lost 4 bases and J 6 bases, leaving 12 bases between the germline ends. Per the germline V gene, CDR1 is MNHEY and CDR2 is SVGAGI. The CDR3 runs 13 residues. TCRdb reprocessed the RACE reads with MiXCR, giving one entry per CDR3 protein. The top ten clones hold roughly 2.5% of a sample with under 300,000 distinct CDR3 sequences, 7% to 10% of them seen once.

The sequence was obtained from a woman in her thirties or forties with alopecia areata. Some clones in this sample may be carry-over from other donors' samples. The J gene is TRBJ1-1, the V gene TRBV6-5, with D tentatively TRBD1 (5 bases). The source material was whole blood, sampled in connection with sensitization to the hapten diphenylcyclopropenone (DPC). The chain's CDR3 is CASSWDVKAEAFF. The CDR3 DNA reads TGTGCCAGCAGTTGGGACGTTAAGGCTGAAGCTTTCTTT.